The 20 T cell receptor beta chains in this list originate from one sample, sequenced in a study of blood T cell repertoires in COVID-19 (dated by TCRdb to the early 2020s). The receptor library was made with the immunoSEQ multiplex PCR assay. In TCRdb, the immuneACCESS table is reduced to in-frame sequences with V and J assigned. These tables do not hold every clone; where another copy was compared, an unresolved V gene accounts for under half, and the others remain unexplained. This sample gives 45,000 to 60,000 clones in total; around 84% of them show up just once. The ten largest clones take up roughly 13% of the sample. Sequencing was performed on peripheral blood. Receptors originate from a woman aged 80 or over with acute or convalescent COVID-19.

J is TRBJ1-3 and V is TRBV3-1 (or the pseudogene TRBV3-2), with 8 bases identical to TRBD1. Per germline, CDR1 LGHDT and CDR2 YNNKEL (reference sequence). The CDR3 contains 13 residues. V shed 4 bases and J 10 bases; nucleotides not matched to a gene: 6. This CDR3 is CASSPGQAITIYF. CDR3 in DNA: TGTGCCAGCAGCCCGGGACAGGCCATAACCATATATTTT.

This clone was detected ten times or more. CDR3 loop: CASSLRDPEGYTF. The CDR3 DNA follows: TGTGCCAGCAGCTTGCGGGACCCGGAGGGCTACACCTTC. The rearrangement links TRBV11-3 to TRBJ1-2, with D tentatively TRBD1 (5 bases). The CDR3 runs 13 residues. Germline V lookup: CDR1 SGHNT, CDR2 YENEEA. V lost 3 bases and J 8 bases, leaving 13 bases between the germline ends. The variable domain in full, with the rest retrieved from reference TRBV11-3 and TRBJ1-2, is EAGVVQSPRYKIIEKKQPVAFWCNPISGHNTLYWYLQNLGQGPELLIRYENEEAVDDSQLPKDRFSAERLKGVDSTLKIQPAELGDSAVYLCASSLRDPEGYTFGSGTRLTVV.

In its sample, this clone was seen once. V usage is TRBV18 and J usage is TRBJ2-7; 11 nucleotides align to TRBD1. The CDR3 has 14 residues. V shed 5 bases, J shed 3 bases, and the junction held 3 bases outside the gene matches. Germline CDR1 and CDR2: KGHSH and LQKENI. Written as DNA, the CDR3 is TGTGCCAGCTCATCGGGACAGGGGGGCTACGAGCAGTACTTC. Protein product: CASSSGQGGYEQYF.

The chain's CDR3 is CASTAVDTIYF. The CDR3 bases are TGTGCCAGCACGGCGGTGGACACCATATATTTT. The rearrangement links TRBV7-9 to TRBJ1-3; no clear D. The ends were cut back, 7 bases at V and 8 bases at J, with 9 bases in the middle. Germline CDR1 reads SEHNR; CDR2 reads FQNEAQ (reference sequence). The CDR3 extends over 11 amino acids.

The chain combines TRBV7-2 with TRBJ1-2; no reliable D call. V lost 1 base and J 4 bases, leaving 7 bases between the germline ends. The CDR3 consists of 13 residues. Germline CDR1 SGHTA, CDR2 FQGNSA. The CDR3 DNA sequence: TGTGCCAGCAGCTTAGATCGGAGCTATGGCTACACCTTC. Residues: CASSLDRSYGYTF.

The V call is TRBV4-1, the J call TRBJ2-2, with 9 bases aligning to TRBD1. The junction had 3 bases not matched to a gene; V was cut back by 0 bases and J by 7 bases. Germline assignment: CDR1 MGHRA and CDR2 YSYEKL. The CDR3 length is 15 residues. In DNA, the CDR3 is TGCGCCAGCAGCCAAGATGGGACAGGGCTCGGGGAGCTGTTTTTT. This sequence encodes CASSQDGTGLGELFF.

The genes are TRBV4-1 and TRBJ2-1; 8 nucleotides align to TRBD2. Trimming cost V 0 bases and J 0 bases; bases outside gene matches: 10. Germline values: CDR1 MGHRA, CDR2 YSYEKL. The CDR3 length is 19 residues. Here the CDR3 reads CASSQDWSGGPLSYNEQFF. The DNA for the CDR3 is TGCGCCAGCAGCCAAGATTGGAGCGGGGGACCCCTCTCCTACAATGAGCAGTTCTTC.

This chain joins TRBV2 and TRBJ1-2, with no clear D. Trimming pared 6 bases from V and 2 bases from J, leaving 10 bases between. The CDR3 length is 13 residues. The germline CDR1 and CDR2 sequences are SNHLY and FYNNEI. As DNA, the CDR3 is TGTGCCAGCAGGCGGGAGCAGAACTATGGCTACACCTTC. Its translation is CASRREQNYGYTF.

The chain uses TRBV6-1 and TRBJ2-7, with 9 bases fitting TRBD2. The CDR3 has 15 residues. From germline, CDR1 is MNHNS and CDR2 SASEGT. With 3 bases clipped from V and 2 bases from J, the junction kept 5 bases outside the gene matches. CDR3 in amino acids: CASSETGLAPYEQYF. The CDR3 DNA is TGTGCCAGCAGTGAGACTGGACTAGCGCCCTACGAGCAGTACTTC.

This clone has just a few counts. This chain's CDR3 is CASGGTELNTEAFF. DNA of the CDR3: TGTGCCAGCGGGGGGACAGAGCTGAACACTGAAGCTTTCTTT. The chain recombines TRBV27 with TRBJ1-1; 7 bases map to TRBD1. Germline V lookup: CDR1 MNHEY, CDR2 SMNVEV (reference sequence). The CDR3 consists of 14 residues. V lost 8 bases and J lost 0; bases outside the gene matches: 6.

The rearrangement uses TRBV6-5 and TRBJ2-7; 8 bases line up with TRBD2. Germline lookup yields CDR1 MNHEY and CDR2 SVGAGI. V trimming: 7 bases; J trimming: 6 bases; junction bases outside the gene matches: 5. The CDR3 extends over 12 amino acids. DNA for the CDR3: TGTGCCAGCAATGCGGGGGGACTCGAGCAGTACTTC. Its translation: CASNAGGLEQYF.

The chain's CDR3 is CASSPQGGISSYNSPLHF. The CDR3 DNA sequence: TGTGCCAGCAGTCCTCAGGGGGGCATCAGCTCCTATAATTCACCCCTCCACTTT. V usage is TRBV27 and J usage is TRBJ1-6, with 7 bases that match TRBD1. This CDR3 spans 18 amino acids. Germline V CDR1 and CDR2: MNHEY, SMNVEV (reference sequence). The V gene end was trimmed by 5 bases and the J gene end by 0 bases; junction bases not matched to a gene: 10.

Here the CDR3 reads CSVALNTEAFF. The CDR3 DNA sequence: TGCAGCGTTGCTTTGAACACTGAAGCTTTCTTT. This chain joins TRBV29-1 and TRBJ1-1; D call uncertain. CDR3 length: 11 residues. The V gene lost 4 bases and the J gene lost 0 bases, with 3 bases spanning the gap. Germline lookup yields CDR1 SQVTM and CDR2 ANQGSEA.

The chain employs TRBV10-3 and TRBJ1-2; the D gene is possibly TRBD1 (6 bases). Germline values: CDR1 ENHRY, CDR2 SYGVKD. V was shortened by 6 bases and J by 0 bases, with 17 bases between the two germline ends. The CDR3 extends over 16 amino acids. In DNA form, the CDR3 reads TGTGCCATCAGCTTCAACCCGACAGGAGCTAACTATGGCTACACCTTC. It encodes CAISFNPTGANYGYTF.

This clone occurred a few times. The rearrangement uses TRBV4-1 and TRBJ1-2; D might be TRBD1 (6 bases). Germline-derived CDR1 and CDR2 are MGHRA and YSYEKL. Trimming took 0 bases from V and 6 from J, leaving 11 bases between them. The CDR3 contains 14 residues. This chain's CDR3 is CASSQEGARHGYTF. The CDR3 coding sequence is TGCGCCAGCAGCCAAGAGGGGGCGCGTCATGGCTACACCTTC.

J is TRBJ2-3 and V is TRBV6-6; TRBD1 aligns across 8 bases. CDR3 length: 16 amino acids. CDR1 MNHNY and CDR2 SVGAGI come from the germline V gene (reference sequence). Losses at the gene ends were 2 bases for V and 1 base for J; bases not matched to a gene: 5. CDR3 DNA: TGTGCCAGCAGTTACAAGGCGACAGGGGGCACAGATACGCAGTATTTT. Its translation is CASSYKATGGTDTQYF.

In this sample, this clone turned up a few times. The chain links TRBV5-1 to TRBJ1-1, with no clear D. CDR1 is SGHRS, CDR2 YFSETQ, per germline. The V and J ends lost 3 bases and 1 base respectively, with 10 bases between them. This CDR3 comprises 14 residues. CDR3 nucleotides: TGCGCCAGCAGCTCAATAGACACGAACACTGAAGCTTTCTTT. Amino acid sequence: CASSSIDTNTEAFF.

The chain links TRBV7-9 to TRBJ2-3, with TRBD2 identical over 9 bases. V dropped 5 bases and J dropped 6; count of bases not matched to a gene: 9. The CDR3 sequence is 15 residues long. The V gene's germline CDR1 is SEHNR and CDR2 FQNEAQ (reference sequence). The CDR3 region has the DNA TGTGCCAGCAGCCCCCGTAGCGGGGGAGCGGATACGCAGTATTTT. Protein sequence: CASSPRSGGADTQYF.

The chain uses TRBV7-2 and TRBJ1-2, with TRBD1 as a possible D gene (6 bases). Germline V gene data show CDR1 as SGHTA and CDR2 as FQGNSA. The CDR3 spans 15 residues. Trimming stripped 4 bases from V and 2 bases from J, with 14 bases between. The CDR3 sequence is CASSSYTQGNYGYTF. The CDR3 DNA reads TGTGCCAGCAGCTCGTACACACAGGGCAACTATGGCTACACCTTC.

The chain employs TRBV19 and TRBJ2-3, with a tentative D call TRBD2 (6 bases). This CDR3 region has 15 residues. Trimming removed 3 bases at V and 0 bases at J, with 10 bases between. Looked up from germline, CDR1 is LNHDA and CDR2 is SQIVND (reference sequence). The CDR3 spells CASSMGLVSTDTQYF. For the CDR3, the DNA is TGTGCCAGTAGTATGGGACTGGTGAGCACAGATACGCAGTATTTT.